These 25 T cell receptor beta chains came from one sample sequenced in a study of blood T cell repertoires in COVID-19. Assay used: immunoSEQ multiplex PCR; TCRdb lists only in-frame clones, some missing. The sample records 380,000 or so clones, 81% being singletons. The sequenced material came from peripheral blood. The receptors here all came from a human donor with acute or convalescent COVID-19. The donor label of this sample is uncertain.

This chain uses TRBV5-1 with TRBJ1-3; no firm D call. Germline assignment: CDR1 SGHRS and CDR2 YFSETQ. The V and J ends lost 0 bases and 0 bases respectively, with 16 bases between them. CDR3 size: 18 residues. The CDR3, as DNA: TGCGCCAGCAGCTTGGGGTATGTCGGTGCTGGCTCTGGAAACACCATATATTTT. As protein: CASSLGYVGAGSGNTIYF.

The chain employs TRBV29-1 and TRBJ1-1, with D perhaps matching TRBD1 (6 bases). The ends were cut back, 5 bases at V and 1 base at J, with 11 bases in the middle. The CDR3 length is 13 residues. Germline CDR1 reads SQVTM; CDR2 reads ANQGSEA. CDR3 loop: CSVITDRNTEAFF. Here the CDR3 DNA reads TGCAGCGTTATAACGGACAGGAACACTGAAGCTTTCTTT.

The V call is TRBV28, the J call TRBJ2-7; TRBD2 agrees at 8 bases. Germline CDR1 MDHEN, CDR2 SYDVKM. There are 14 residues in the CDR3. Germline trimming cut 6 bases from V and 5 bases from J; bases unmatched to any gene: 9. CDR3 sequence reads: CASRKFGGVNEQYF. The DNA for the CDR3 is TGTGCCAGCAGAAAATTCGGGGGGGTCAACGAGCAGTACTTC.

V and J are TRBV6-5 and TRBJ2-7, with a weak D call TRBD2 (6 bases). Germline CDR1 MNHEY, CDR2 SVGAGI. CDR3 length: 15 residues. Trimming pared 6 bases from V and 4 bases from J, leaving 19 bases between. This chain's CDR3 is CASSPDVSGKYEQYF. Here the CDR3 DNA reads TGTGCCAGCAGCCCGGACGTTAGCGGAAAGTACGAGCAGTACTTC.

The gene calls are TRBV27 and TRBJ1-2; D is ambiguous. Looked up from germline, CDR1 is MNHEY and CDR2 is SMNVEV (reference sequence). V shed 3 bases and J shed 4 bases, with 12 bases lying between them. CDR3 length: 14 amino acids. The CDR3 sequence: CASSFRSGSYGYTF. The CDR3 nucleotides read TGTGCCAGCAGTTTTCGGTCAGGCTCCTATGGCTACACCTTC.

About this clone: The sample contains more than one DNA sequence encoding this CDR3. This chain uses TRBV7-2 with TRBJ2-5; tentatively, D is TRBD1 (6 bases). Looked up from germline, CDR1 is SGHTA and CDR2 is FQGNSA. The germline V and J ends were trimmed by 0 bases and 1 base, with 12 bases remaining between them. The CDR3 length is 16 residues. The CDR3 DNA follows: TGTGCCAGCAGCTTAGCAGCCAGCAGGGGCCAAGAGACCCAGTACTTC. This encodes CASSLAASRGQETQYF.

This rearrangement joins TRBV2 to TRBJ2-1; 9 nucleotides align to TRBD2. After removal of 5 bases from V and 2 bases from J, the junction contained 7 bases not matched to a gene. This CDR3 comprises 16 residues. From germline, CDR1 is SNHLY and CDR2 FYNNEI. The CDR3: CASSHTTSGTYNEQFF. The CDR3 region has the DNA TGTGCCAGCAGTCATACGACTAGCGGAACCTACAATGAGCAGTTCTTC.

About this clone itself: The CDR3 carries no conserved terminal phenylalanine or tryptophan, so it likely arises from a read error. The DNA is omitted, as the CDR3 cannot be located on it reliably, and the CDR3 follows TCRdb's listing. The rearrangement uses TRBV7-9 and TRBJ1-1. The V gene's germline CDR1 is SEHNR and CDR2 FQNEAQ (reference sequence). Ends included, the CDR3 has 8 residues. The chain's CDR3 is CASSTDEG.

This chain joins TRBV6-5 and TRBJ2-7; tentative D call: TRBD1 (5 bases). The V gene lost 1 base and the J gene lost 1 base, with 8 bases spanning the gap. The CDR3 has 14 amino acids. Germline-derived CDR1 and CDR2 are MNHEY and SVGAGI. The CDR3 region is CASSYFPGSYEQYF. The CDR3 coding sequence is TGTGCCAGCAGTTACTTCCCAGGGTCCTACGAGCAGTACTTC.

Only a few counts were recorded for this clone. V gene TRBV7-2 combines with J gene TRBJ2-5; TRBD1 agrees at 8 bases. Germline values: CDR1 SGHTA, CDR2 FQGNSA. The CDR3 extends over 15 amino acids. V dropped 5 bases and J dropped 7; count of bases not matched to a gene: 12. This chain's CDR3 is CASSPDRAGWGTQYF. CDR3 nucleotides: TGTGCCAGCAGCCCGGACAGGGCCGGATGGGGGACCCAGTACTTC.

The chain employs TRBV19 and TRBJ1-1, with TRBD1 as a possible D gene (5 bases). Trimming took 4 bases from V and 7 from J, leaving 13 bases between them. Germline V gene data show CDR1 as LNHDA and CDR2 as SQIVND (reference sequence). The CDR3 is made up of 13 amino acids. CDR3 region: CASSNSGSSEAFF. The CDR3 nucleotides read TGTGCCAGTAGTAATTCAGGGTCTAGTGAAGCTTTCTTT. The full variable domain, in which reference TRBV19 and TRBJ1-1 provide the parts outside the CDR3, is DGGITQSPKYLFRKEGQNVTLSCEQNLNHDAMYWYRQDPGQGLRLIYYSQIVNDFQKGDIAEGYSVSREKKESFPLTVTSAQKNPTAFYLCASSNSGSSEAFFGQGTRLTVV.

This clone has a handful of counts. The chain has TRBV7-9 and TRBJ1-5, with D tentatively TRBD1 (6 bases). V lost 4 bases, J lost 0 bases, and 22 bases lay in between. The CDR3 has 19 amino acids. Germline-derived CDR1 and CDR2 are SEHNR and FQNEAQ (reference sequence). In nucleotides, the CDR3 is TGTGCCAGCAGCTCAGTAACCCACCGGGACATTTATAGCAATCAGCCCCAGCATTTT. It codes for CASSSVTHRDIYSNQPQHF.

Here the CDR3 DNA reads TGTGCCAGCGGAAACAGGGGCCAAAATTACGAGCAGTACTTC. It translates to CASGNRGQNYEQYF. The chain is built from TRBV4-2 and TRBJ2-7; 7 positions match TRBD1. The V and J ends lost 8 bases and 4 bases, in that order; junction bases with no gene match: 11. The CDR3 loop spans 14 amino acids. Per germline, CDR1 LGHNA and CDR2 YNFKEQ.

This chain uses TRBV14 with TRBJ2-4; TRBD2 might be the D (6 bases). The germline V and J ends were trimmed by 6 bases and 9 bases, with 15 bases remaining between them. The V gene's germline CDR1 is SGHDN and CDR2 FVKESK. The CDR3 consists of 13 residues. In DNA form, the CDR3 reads TGTGCCAGCAGGGAAGGCGGGGTAGGCATTCAGTACTTC. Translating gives CASREGGVGIQYF.

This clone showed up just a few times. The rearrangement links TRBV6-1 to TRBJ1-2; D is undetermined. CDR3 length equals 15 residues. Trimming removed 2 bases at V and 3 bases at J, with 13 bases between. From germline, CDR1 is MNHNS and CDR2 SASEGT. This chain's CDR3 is CASSESHRAYYGYTF. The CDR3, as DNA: TGTGCCAGCAGTGAAAGCCACCGAGCTTACTATGGCTACACCTTC.

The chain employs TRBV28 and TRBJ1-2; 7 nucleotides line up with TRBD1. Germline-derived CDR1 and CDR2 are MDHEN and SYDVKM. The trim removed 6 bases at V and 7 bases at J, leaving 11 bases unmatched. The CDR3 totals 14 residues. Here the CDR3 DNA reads TGTGCCAGCAGAAAACAGGGGAGGTTGGGTGGCTACACCTTC. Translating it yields CASRKQGRLGGYTF.

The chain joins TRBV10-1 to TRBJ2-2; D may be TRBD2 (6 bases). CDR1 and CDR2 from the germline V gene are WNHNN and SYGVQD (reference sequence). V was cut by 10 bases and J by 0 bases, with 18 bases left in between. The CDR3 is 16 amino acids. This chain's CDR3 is CATSDSSEANTGELFF. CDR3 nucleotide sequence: TGCGCCACCTCAGATTCTAGCGAGGCGAACACCGGGGAGCTGTTTTTT.

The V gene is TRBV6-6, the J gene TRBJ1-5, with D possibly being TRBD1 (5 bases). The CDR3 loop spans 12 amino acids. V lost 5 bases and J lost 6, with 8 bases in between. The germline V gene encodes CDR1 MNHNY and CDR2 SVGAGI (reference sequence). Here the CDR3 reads CASSGGGQPQHF. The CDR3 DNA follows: TGTGCCAGCAGTGGGGGGGGTCAGCCCCAGCATTTT.

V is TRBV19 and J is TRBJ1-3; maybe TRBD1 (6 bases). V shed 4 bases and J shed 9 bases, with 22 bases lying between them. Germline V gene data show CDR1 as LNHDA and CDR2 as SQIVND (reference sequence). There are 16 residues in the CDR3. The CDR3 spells CASSTALTGTWGTIYF. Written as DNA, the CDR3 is TGTGCCAGTAGTACCGCTCTCACAGGGACCTGGGGCACCATATATTTT.

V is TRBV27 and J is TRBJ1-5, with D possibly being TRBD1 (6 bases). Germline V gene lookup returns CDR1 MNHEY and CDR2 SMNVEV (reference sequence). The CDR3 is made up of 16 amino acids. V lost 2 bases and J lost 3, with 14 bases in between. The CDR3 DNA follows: TGTGCCAGCAGTTTACGGCCGGGGGGCATCAATCAGCCCCAGCATTTT. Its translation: CASSLRPGGINQPQHF.

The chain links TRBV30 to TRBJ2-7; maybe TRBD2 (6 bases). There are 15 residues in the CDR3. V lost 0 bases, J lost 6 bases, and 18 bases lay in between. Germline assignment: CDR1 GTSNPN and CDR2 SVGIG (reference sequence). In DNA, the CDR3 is TGTGCCTGGAGTGTACTGGAGGCGGGGACCGGCGAGCAGTACTTC. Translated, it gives CAWSVLEAGTGEQYF.

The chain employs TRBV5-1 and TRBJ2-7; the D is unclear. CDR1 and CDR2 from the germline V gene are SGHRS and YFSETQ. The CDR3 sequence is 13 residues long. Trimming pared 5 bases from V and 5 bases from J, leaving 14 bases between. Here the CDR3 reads CASSLRTEHEQYF. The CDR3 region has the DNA TGCGCCAGCAGTCTACGAACAGAACACGAGCAGTACTTC.

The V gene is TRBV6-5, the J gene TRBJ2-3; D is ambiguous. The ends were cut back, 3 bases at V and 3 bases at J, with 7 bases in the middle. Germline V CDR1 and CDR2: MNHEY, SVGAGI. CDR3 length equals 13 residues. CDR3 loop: CASSYTRTDTQYF. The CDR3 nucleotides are TGTGCCAGCAGTTATACCCGGACAGATACGCAGTATTTT.

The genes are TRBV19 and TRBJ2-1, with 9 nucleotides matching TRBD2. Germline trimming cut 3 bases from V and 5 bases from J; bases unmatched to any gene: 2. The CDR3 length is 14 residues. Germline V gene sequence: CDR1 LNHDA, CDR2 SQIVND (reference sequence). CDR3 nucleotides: TGTGCCAGTAGTATCGCGGGAGGGGACAATGAGCAGTTCTTC. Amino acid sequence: CASSIAGGDNEQFF.

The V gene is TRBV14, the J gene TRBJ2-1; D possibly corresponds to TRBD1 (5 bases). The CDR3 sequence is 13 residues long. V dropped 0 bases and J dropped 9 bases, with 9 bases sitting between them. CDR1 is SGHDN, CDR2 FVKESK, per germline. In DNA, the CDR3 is TGTGCCAGCAGCCAAGACTTTCAGGGTGAGCAGTTCTTC. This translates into CASSQDFQGEQFF.